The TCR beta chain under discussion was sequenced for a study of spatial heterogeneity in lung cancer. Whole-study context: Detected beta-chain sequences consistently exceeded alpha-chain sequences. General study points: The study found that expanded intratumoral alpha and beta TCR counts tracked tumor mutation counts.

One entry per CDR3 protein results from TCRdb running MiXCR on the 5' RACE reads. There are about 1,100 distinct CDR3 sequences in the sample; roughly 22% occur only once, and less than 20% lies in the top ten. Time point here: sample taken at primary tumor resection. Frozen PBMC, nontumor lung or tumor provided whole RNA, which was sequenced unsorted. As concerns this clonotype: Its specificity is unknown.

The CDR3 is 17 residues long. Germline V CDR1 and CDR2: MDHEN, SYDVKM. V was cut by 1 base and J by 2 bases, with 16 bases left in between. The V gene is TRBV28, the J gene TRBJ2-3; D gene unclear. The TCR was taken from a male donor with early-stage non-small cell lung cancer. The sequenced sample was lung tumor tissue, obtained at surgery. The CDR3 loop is CASSLSISGPSTDTQYF. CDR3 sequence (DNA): TGTGCCAGCAGTTTATCCATATCCGGGCCGTCCACAGATACGCAGTATTTT.